Shown below are 22 T cell receptor beta chains from a single sample sequenced in a study of blood T cell repertoires in COVID-19. Sequencing was performed with immunoSEQ multiplex PCR; in TCRdb, only in-frame clones are kept and a portion is missing. The data hold roughly 120,000 clones, with approximately 87% observed a single time. Material for sequencing was peripheral blood. The source is a woman aged 45 to 65 with acute or convalescent COVID-19.

The gene calls are TRBV20-1 and TRBJ1-1; D is unresolved. This CDR3 is 11 amino acids long. V was trimmed by 8 bases and J by 1 base, leaving 8 bases between them. Germline values: CDR1 DFQATT, CDR2 SNEGSKA (reference sequence). The DNA of the CDR3 is TGCAGTATCTATACGAACACTGAAGCTTTCTTT. Residues: CSIYTNTEAFF.

V and J are TRBV5-1 and TRBJ2-2; D uncertain. The CDR3 totals 12 residues. In germline, CDR1 is SGHRS, CDR2 YFSETQ. The V gene lost 2 bases and the J gene lost 6 bases, with 5 bases spanning the gap. CDR3 coding DNA: TGCGCCAGCAGCTTAATATCCGGGGAGCTGTTTTTT. Amino acids: CASSLISGELFF.

The gene calls are TRBV6-5 and TRBJ1-2; 7 bases fit TRBD1. V trimming: 3 bases; J trimming: 1 base; junction bases outside the gene matches: 5. The germline V gene has CDR1 MNHEY and CDR2 SVGAGI. The CDR3 covers 15 residues. The CDR3 protein is CASSYGTDINYGYTF. The CDR3 nucleotides read TGTGCCAGCAGTTATGGGACAGACATTAACTATGGCTACACCTTC.

This chain links TRBV7-9 with TRBJ1-1; 9 bases agree with TRBD1. CDR1 is SEHNR and CDR2 is FQNEAQ in the germline V gene (reference sequence). Trimming cost V 5 bases and J 5 bases; bases outside gene matches: 3. This CDR3 is built from 13 residues. The CDR3 DNA sequence: TGTGCCAGCAGCCGGGACAGGGCGACTGAAGCTTTCTTT. This gives the protein CASSRDRATEAFF.

The genes are TRBV7-3 and TRBJ1-2; TRBD1 might be the D (6 bases). The V and J ends lost 1 base and 5 bases respectively, with 8 bases between them. This CDR3 region has 13 residues. Germline V lookup: CDR1 SGHTA, CDR2 FQGTGA. CDR3 nucleotides: TGTGCCAGCAGCTTAAGTACAGGGTATGGCTACACCTTC. Translation: CASSLSTGYGYTF.

The chain carries TRBV28 and TRBJ2-1, with 8 nucleotides matching TRBD1. There are 15 residues in the CDR3. J lost 4 bases, V lost 6 bases, and 8 bases had no gene match. Germline-derived CDR1 and CDR2 are MDHEN and SYDVKM. For the CDR3, the DNA is TGTGCCAGCAGAGATGGACAGGGAGCTTACAATGAGCAGTTCTTC. It yields the protein CASRDGQGAYNEQFF.

The chain has TRBV2 and TRBJ2-7, with D unresolved. Germline V lookup: CDR1 SNHLY, CDR2 FYNNEI. The V end lost 3 bases, the J end lost 3 bases, and 9 bases lay between the germline ends. CDR3 length: 13 amino acids. This CDR3 is CASSDLAVYEQYF. CDR3 bases: TGTGCCAGCAGTGACCTGGCAGTCTACGAGCAGTACTTC.

V and J are TRBV6-5 and TRBJ1-1; D possibly corresponds to TRBD1 (5 bases). Germline V gives CDR1 MNHEY, CDR2 SVGAGI. The CDR3 runs to 15 residues. V was shortened by 6 bases and J by 1 base, with 15 bases between the two germline ends. The CDR3 region has the DNA TGTGCCAGCAGCCACCGAACAGACAGGAACACTGAAGCTTTCTTT. Translated, it gives CASSHRTDRNTEAFF.

This chain uses TRBV7-9 with TRBJ1-6; a possible D gene is TRBD1 (5 bases). The V and J ends lost 2 bases and 10 bases respectively, with 15 bases between them. CDR1 SEHNR and CDR2 FQNEAQ come from the germline V gene (reference sequence). The CDR3 is made up of 15 amino acids. The CDR3 loop is CASSLNGQGGSPLHF. The CDR3 region has the DNA TGTGCCAGCAGCTTAAACGGGCAGGGAGGATCACCCCTCCACTTT.

The CDR3 DNA sequence: TGTGCCAGCAGTTCCGACAGTTTATTAACCGGGGAGCTGTTTTTT. This gives the protein CASSSDSLLTGELFF. This chain links TRBV25-1 with TRBJ2-2; maybe TRBD1 (5 bases). Germline CDR1 MGHDK, CDR2 SYGVNS. The CDR3 runs to 15 residues. V lost 5 bases, J lost 5 bases, and 15 bases lay in between. The variable domain in full, completed from reference TRBV25-1 and TRBJ2-2, reads EADIYQTPRYLVIGTGKKITLECSQTMGHDKMYWYQQDPGMELHLIHYSYGVNSTEKGDLSSESTVSRIRTEHFPLTLESARPSHTSQYLCASSSDSLLTGELFFGEGSRLTVL.

The chain has TRBV18 and TRBJ2-1, with D possibly matching TRBD2 (9 bases). The CDR3 loop spans 17 amino acids. V lost 3 bases and J lost 3, with 18 bases in between. Germline V lookup: CDR1 KGHSH, CDR2 LQKENI. The CDR3 DNA reads TGTGCCAGCTCACCCCGGACAGGGCGGGGGGGCTACAATGAGCAGTTCTTC. Translating gives CASSPRTGRGGYNEQFF.

CDR3 in DNA: TGTGCCAGCAGCTTGTATGGGAGGGGCCAAGAGACCCAGTACTTC. This encodes CASSLYGRGQETQYF. The rearrangement links TRBV5-8 to TRBJ2-5; 7 nucleotides line up with TRBD2. V shed 1 base and J 1 base; nucleotides not matched to a gene: 4. This CDR3 contains 15 residues. The germline gives CDR1 SGHTS, CDR2 YDEGEE.

The V gene is TRBV18, the J gene TRBJ1-5, with a possible D match to TRBD1 (6 bases). The V gene lost 5 bases and the J gene lost 4 bases, with 18 bases spanning the gap. The CDR3 is made up of 16 amino acids. Germline V gives CDR1 KGHSH, CDR2 LQKENI. The CDR3 DNA sequence: TGTGCCAGCTCAGGGACTACAGGGAGTGGGAATCAGCCCCAGCATTTT. It is translated as CASSGTTGSGNQPQHF.

This rearrangement joins TRBV6-6 to TRBJ2-2; 14 positions match TRBD2. The CDR3 has 16 residues. Trimming cost V 8 bases and J 5 bases; bases outside gene matches: 7. Germline values: CDR1 MNHNY, CDR2 SVGAGI (reference sequence). This CDR3 is CASGTSGSWGTGELFF. CDR3 DNA sequence: TGTGCCAGCGGGACTAGCGGGAGCTGGGGGACCGGGGAGCTGTTTTTT.

This clone was counted a few times. The chain uses TRBV4-1 and TRBJ2-1; 8 bases agree with TRBD2. This CDR3 is built from 16 residues. Germline V gives CDR1 MGHRA, CDR2 YSYEKL. V gave up 8 bases and J gave up 6 bases; unmatched junction bases: 15. For the CDR3, the DNA is TGCGCCAGCCGCGCTATCGGGACTAGGGTGTCCAATGAGCAGTTCTTC. It translates to CASRAIGTRVSNEQFF.

V is TRBV5-1 and J is TRBJ2-2, with TRBD2 identical over 7 bases. This CDR3 region has 18 residues. V shed 4 bases and J 1 base; nucleotides not matched to a gene: 13. Per germline, CDR1 SGHRS and CDR2 YFSETQ. The chain's CDR3 is CASSTQPRGGRNTGELFF. The CDR3 DNA reads as TGCGCCAGCAGCACCCAACCTAGGGGCGGGAGGAACACCGGGGAGCTGTTTTTT.

The chain uses TRBV11-3 and TRBJ2-3; 7 bases match TRBD1. Germline V CDR1 and CDR2: SGHNT, YENEEA. The CDR3 length is 15 residues. The V gene end was trimmed by 4 bases and the J gene end by 3 bases; junction bases not matched to a gene: 7. The DNA of the CDR3 is TGTGCCAGCAGCTCGACAGGGCTGGGGACAGATACGCAGTATTTT. Translating it yields CASSSTGLGTDTQYF.

The gene calls are TRBV19 and TRBJ1-2, with 9 positions matching TRBD1. The CDR3 covers 14 residues. Germline V gene lookup returns CDR1 LNHDA and CDR2 SQIVND (reference sequence). With V trimmed by 0 bases and J by 5 bases, 1 base remained unmatched. CDR3 loop: CASSIDGTGYGYTF. The DNA for the CDR3 is TGTGCCAGTAGTATAGACGGGACAGGGTATGGCTACACCTTC.

This clone has just a few counts. This chain links TRBV29-1 with TRBJ2-7; D remains unclear. The V gene lost 4 bases and the J gene lost 0 bases, with 10 bases spanning the gap. The germline V gene encodes CDR1 SQVTM and CDR2 ANQGSEA. The CDR3 contains 13 residues. CDR3: CSVVPVSSYEQYF. The CDR3 nucleotides read TGCAGCGTTGTGCCGGTTAGCTCCTACGAGCAGTACTTC.

This chain joins TRBV19 and TRBJ1-4, with 7 positions matching TRBD1. The germline V gene has CDR1 LNHDA and CDR2 SQIVND (reference sequence). Trimming at V came to 6 bases and at J to 0 bases, leaving 7 bases not matched to a gene. CDR3 length equals 16 residues. The CDR3 bases are TGTGCCAGTAGACCTAGGACAGGTACAACTAATGAAAAACTGTTTTTT. It translates to CASRPRTGTTNEKLFF.

The rearrangement uses TRBV15 and TRBJ1-1; TRBD1 aligns across 7 bases. The germline CDR1 and CDR2 sequences are LNHNV and YYDKDF (reference sequence). J gave up 11 bases and V 4 bases, and 7 bases lay outside the gene matches. The CDR3 is 12 amino acids. As DNA, the CDR3 is TGTGCCACCAGCAAACGACAGGGCCTCGCTTTCTTT. Residues: CATSKRQGLAFF.

The chain couples TRBV19 to TRBJ2-2; D is perhaps TRBD1 (6 bases). Germline V gives CDR1 LNHDA, CDR2 SQIVND (reference sequence). V lost 5 bases to trimming and J lost 5 bases, with 12 bases between them. This CDR3 is built from 14 residues. This CDR3 reads CASSPNTGTGELFF. The CDR3 DNA reads TGTGCCAGTAGTCCAAATACAGGGACCGGGGAGCTGTTTTTT.